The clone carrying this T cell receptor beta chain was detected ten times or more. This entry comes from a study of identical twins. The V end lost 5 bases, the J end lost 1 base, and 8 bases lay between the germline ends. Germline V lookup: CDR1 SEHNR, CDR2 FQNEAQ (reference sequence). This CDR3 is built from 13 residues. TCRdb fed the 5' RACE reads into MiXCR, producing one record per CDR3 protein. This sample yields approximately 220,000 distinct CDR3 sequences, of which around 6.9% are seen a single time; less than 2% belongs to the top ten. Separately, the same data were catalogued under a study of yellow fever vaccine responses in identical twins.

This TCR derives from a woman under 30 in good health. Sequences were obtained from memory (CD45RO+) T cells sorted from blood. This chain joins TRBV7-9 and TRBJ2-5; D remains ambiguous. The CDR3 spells CASSPWIQETQYF. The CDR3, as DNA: TGTGCCAGCAGCCCCTGGATCCAAGAGACCCAGTACTTC.